This T cell receptor beta chain comes out of a study of T cell changes during pregnancy in multiple sclerosis. Germline V CDR1 and CDR2: LNHDA, SQIVND (reference sequence). This CDR3 contains 15 residues. Trimming took off 3 bases at V and 0 bases at J, with 9 bases between the two ends. This clone was counted once. The table came from immunoSEQ multiplex PCR; TCRdb's copy has only in-frame clones and leaves some out. The data show tens of thousands of clones, almost 97% seen once. The clonotype originates from a female donor with multiple sclerosis, enrolled in a pregnancy study. Sequences were derived from CD8+ T cells from peripheral blood mononuclear cells, sampled after pregnancy. The chain employs TRBV19 and TRBJ2-1, with D perhaps matching TRBD2 (5 bases). CDR3 protein: CASSISDYSYNEQFF. CDR3 in DNA: TGTGCCAGTAGTATCTCCGACTACTCCTACAATGAGCAGTTCTTC.